This T cell receptor beta chain was observed in a study of blood T cell repertoires in COVID-19. Germline assignment: CDR1 LNHNV and CDR2 YYDKDF (reference sequence). Trimming cost V 1 base and J 0 bases, with 14 bases left between them. The CDR3 totals 17 residues. Data came from immunoSEQ multiplex PCR; TCRdb stores just in-frame clones and leaves some out. The sample includes 260,000 or so clones, approximately 90% of them seen just once. Enrolled through a virtual design, the participants were between roughly 18 and 100 years of age and came from under 30 US areas. Cohorts were determined from participant-reported clinical history.

The sequenced sample was PBMCs or T cells enriched from blood (not recorded which). The clonotype was recovered from a woman in her 40s with acute COVID-19. The V call is TRBV15, the J call TRBJ2-3; tentatively, D is TRBD2 (5 bases). CDR3 amino acids: CATSRATGSGSTDTQYF. In DNA, the CDR3 is TGTGCCACCAGCAGAGCTACGGGAAGCGGAAGCACAGATACGCAGTATTTT.